This entry is about one T cell receptor (beta chain). Its antigen is unknown. Qualities for individual bases were not recorded, and no much larger clone is one base off. The CDR3 goes from the cysteine to the phenylalanine over 11 residues. Kept here is only the CDR3 DNA, which spans 33 bases and is read in frame from base 1. CDR1 SNHLY and CDR2 FYNNEI were looked up in the germline V gene. V is reduced by 2 bases and J by 8 bases, leaving a spacing of 6 bases between them. The data are from a study of blood T cell repertoires in COVID-19 (dated by TCRdb to about 2020). A note on the overall study: Collaborator samples came from the United States, Italy and Spain and covered acute and convalescent phases of COVID-19. Where HLA class I and class II types were available, the types were taken from metadata supplied by the sample provider, not from assay-based typing. A freely available public database, intended as a resource for researchers studying the immune response to SARS-CoV-2, is where the repertoires were released. Subjects who had been exposed to COVID-19, were actively infected with it, or had recovered from it provided the deeply sampled blood TCRbeta repertoires that made up the dataset. Samples were obtained from the ongoing ImmuneRACE study (first 160 participants) and from over 1,000 subjects provided by 6 global collaborators. The prospective study material was composed of cDNA or gDNA derived from T cells, B-cell-depleted T cells, or PBMCs. The sample metadata nearly always contained a de-identified subject ID, COVID-19 status, age in years and sex. What the research found in general, with its limitations: Clinical and demographic metadata were provided uncurated, with the amount varying by source and participant.

Each collaborating institution followed its own protocols to collect whole blood in K2EDTA tubes. Collaborator samples were shipped for TCRbeta analysis as frozen whole blood, isolated PBMCs, or DNA extracted from either sample type. The immunoSEQ Assay, a bias-controlled multiplex PCR, was used to amplify TCRbeta CDR3 regions from genomic DNA. As for how the authors treated the data: The number of nucleated cells in each sample was estimated by amplification of reference gene primers within the assay. To quantify the absolute abundance of each unique TCRbeta CDR3 rearrangement, sequence reads were collapsed and filtered. For each sample, productive Simpson clonality was calculated as the square root of Simpson's diversity index across productive rearrangements. In its TCRdb copy, this immuneACCESS table keeps in-frame sequences only and misses some clones. Where compared with another copy, unresolved V genes explain less than half of these, and the others have no known cause. V and J calls and clone size come straight from that table; D and trimming were deduced from the DNA. The sample has over 150,000 clones on record, roughly nine tenths of them singletons. The top ten hold 20% to 25% of the sample.

Sequencing was carried out using peripheral blood. The TCR was taken from a man aged 65-85 years with active or convalescent COVID-19. The chain links TRBV2 with TRBJ1-2; the D gene lacks a confident call. The nucleotide sequence is given as TGTGCCAGCAGTGAAACGGTGGGCTACACCTTC. This encodes CASSETVGYTF.